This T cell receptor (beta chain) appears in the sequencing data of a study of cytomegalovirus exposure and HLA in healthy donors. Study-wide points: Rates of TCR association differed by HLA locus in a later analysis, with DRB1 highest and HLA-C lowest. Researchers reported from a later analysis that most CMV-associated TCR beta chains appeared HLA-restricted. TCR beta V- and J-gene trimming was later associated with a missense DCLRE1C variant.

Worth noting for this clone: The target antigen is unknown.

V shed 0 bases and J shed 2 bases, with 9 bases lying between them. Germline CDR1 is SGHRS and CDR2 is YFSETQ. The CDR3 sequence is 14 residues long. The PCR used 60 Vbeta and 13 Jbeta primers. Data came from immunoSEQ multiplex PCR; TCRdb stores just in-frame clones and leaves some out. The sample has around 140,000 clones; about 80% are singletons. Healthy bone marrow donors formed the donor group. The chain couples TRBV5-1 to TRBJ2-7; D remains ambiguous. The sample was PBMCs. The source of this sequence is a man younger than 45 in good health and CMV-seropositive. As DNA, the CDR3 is TGCGCCAGCAGCTTGGGAGCCAACGCCTACGAGCAGTACTTC. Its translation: CASSLGANAYEQYF.